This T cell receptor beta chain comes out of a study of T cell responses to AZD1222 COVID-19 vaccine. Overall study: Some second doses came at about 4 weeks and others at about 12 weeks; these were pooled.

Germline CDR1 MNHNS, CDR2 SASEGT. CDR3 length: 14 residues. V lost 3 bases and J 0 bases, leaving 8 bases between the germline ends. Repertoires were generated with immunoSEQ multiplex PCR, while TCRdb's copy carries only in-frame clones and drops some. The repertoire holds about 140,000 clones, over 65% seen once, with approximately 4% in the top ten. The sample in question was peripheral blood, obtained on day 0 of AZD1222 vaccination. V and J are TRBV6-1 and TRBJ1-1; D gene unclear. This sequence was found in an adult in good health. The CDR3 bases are TGTGCCAGCAGTGAGGAGTTTGTGAACACTGAAGCTTTCTTT. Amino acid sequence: CASSEEFVNTEAFF.